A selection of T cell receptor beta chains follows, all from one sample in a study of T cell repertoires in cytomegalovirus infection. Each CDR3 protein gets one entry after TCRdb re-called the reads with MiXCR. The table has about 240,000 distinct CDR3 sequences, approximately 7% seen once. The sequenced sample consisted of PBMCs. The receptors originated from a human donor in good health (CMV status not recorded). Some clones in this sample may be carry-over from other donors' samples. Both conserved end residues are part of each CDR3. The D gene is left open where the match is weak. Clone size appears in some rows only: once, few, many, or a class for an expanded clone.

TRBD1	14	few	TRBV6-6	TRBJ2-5	CASNSGTGQETQYF	TGTGCCAGCAACTCCGGGACAGGTCAAGAGACCCAGTACTTC
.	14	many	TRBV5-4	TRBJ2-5	CASNPRGIQETQYF	TGTGCCAGCAACCCACGGGGGATCCAAGAGACCCAGTACTTC
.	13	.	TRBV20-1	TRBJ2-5	CSEDYLDHETQHF	TGCAGTGAGGACTACCTGGACCATGAGACCCAGCACTTC
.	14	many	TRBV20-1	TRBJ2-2	CSASVGANTGELFF	TGCAGTGCTAGTGTAGGGGCGAACACCGGGGAGCTGTTTTTT
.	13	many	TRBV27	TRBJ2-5	CASSWTDQETQYF	TGTGCCAGCAGTTGGACGGACCAAGAGACCCAGTACTTC
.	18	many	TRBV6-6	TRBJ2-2	CASSYINSGEFDTGELFF	TGTGCCAGCAGTTACATAAATTCAGGGGAGTTCGACACCGGGGAGCTGTTTTTT
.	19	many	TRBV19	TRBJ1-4	CASSSLGAPQGLKKEKLFF	TGTGCCAGTAGTTCCCTAGGGGCACCACAGGGTTTGAAGAAAGAAAAACTGTTTTTT
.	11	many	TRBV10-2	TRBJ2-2	CASSEPGELFF	TGCGCCAGCAGTGAACCGGGGGAGCTGTTTTTT
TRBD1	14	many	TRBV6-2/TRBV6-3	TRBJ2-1	CASGHRGRNNEQFF	TGTGCCAGCGGCCACAGGGGGAGGAACAATGAGCAGTTCTTC
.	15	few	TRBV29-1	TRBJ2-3	CSVESYAVSTDTQYF	TGCAGCGTTGAAAGTTATGCGGTTAGCACAGATACGCAGTATTTT
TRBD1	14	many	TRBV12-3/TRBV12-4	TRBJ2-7	CASSSGQPAYEQYF	TGTGCCAGCAGTTCGGGACAGCCTGCCTACGAGCAGTACTTC
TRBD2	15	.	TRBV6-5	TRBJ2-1	CASSTGTSGVNEQFF	TGTGCCAGCAGCACCGGGACTAGCGGTGTGAATGAGCAGTTCTTC
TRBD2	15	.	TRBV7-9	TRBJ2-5	CASSLTSGDQETQYF	TGTGCCAGCAGCTTAACTAGCGGGGACCAAGAGACCCAGTACTTC
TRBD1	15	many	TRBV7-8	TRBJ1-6	CASSFTRDSDSPLHF	TGTGCCAGCAGCTTTACCCGGGACAGCGATTCACCCCTCCACTTT
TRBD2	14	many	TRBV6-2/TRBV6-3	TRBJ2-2	CASSYGTSTGELFF	TGTGCCAGCAGTTACGGGACTAGCACCGGGGAGCTGTTTTTT
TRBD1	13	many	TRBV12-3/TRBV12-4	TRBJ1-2	CASRKTGVQRYTF	TGTGCCAGCAGGAAGACAGGGGTCCAAAGGTACACCTTC
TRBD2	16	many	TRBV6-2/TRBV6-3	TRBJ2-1	CASRQLAGRSYNEQFF	TGTGCCAGCAGGCAACTAGCGGGTCGCTCCTACAATGAGCAGTTCTTC
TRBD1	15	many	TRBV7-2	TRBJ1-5	CASSPVPGQGQPQHF	TGTGCCAGCAGCCCGGTGCCGGGACAGGGTCAGCCCCAGCATTTT
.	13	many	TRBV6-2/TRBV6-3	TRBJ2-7	CASSLGYAGEQYF	TGTGCCAGCAGTTTGGGTTACGCGGGGGAGCAGTACTTC
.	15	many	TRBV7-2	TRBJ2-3	CASSFRGINTDTQYF	TGTGCCAGCAGCTTTCGGGGGATTAACACAGATACGCAGTATTTT
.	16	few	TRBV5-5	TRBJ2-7	CASSLVVGGILYEQYF	TGTGCCAGCAGCTTGGTGGTAGGCGGGATCCTCTACGAGCAGTACTTC
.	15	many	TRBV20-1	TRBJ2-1	CSARGDWGAYNEQFF	TGCAGTGCTAGAGGGGACTGGGGAGCTTACAATGAGCAGTTCTTC
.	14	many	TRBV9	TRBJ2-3	CASSVDTVTDTQYF	TGTGCCAGCAGCGTAGATACTGTGACAGATACGCAGTATTTT
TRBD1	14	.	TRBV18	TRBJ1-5	CASSRGTGSGPQHF	TGTGCCAGCTCACGAGGGACAGGGTCAGGGCCCCAGCATTTT
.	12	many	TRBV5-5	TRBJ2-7	CASSLEIGEQYF	TGTGCCAGCAGCTTGGAGATCGGCGAGCAGTACTTC
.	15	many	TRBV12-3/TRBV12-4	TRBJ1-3	CASSPGTTSGNTIYF	TGTGCCAGCAGTCCAGGGACAACCTCTGGAAACACCATATATTTT
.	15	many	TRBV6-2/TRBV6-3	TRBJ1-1	CASWTHGHLNTEAFF	TGTGCCAGCTGGACCCATGGACACCTTAACACTGAAGCTTTCTTT
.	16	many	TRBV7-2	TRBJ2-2	CASSLRWGLGTGELFF	TGTGCCAGCAGCCTTAGATGGGGCCTGGGCACCGGGGAGCTGTTTTTT
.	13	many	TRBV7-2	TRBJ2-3	CASTQWGADTQYF	TGTGCCAGCACCCAGTGGGGTGCCGATACGCAGTATTTT
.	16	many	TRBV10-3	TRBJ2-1	CAISLVGLSNYNEQFF	TGTGCCATCAGCTTGGTAGGGCTAAGTAACTACAATGAGCAGTTCTTC
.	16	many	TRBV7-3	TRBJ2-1	CASSLHSRSSYNEQFF	TGTGCCAGCAGCTTACATTCCAGAAGCTCCTACAATGAGCAGTTCTTC
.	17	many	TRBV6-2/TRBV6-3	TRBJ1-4	CASSYSEPSATNEKLFF	TGTGCCAGCAGTTACTCGGAGCCCTCTGCAACTAATGAAAAACTGTTTTTT
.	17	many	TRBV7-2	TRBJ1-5	CASSLVPGGIANQPQHF	TGTGCCAGCAGCTTAGTCCCGGGAGGAATTGCAAATCAGCCCCAGCATTTT
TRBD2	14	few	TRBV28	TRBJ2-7	CASSLAGRPDEQYF	TGTGCCAGCAGTCTCGCCGGGAGGCCCGACGAGCAGTACTTC
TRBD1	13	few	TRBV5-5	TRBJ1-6	CASSNRGGSPLHF	TGTGCCAGCAGTAACAGGGGAGGCTCACCCCTCCACTTT
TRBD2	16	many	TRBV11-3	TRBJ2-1	CASSFTGTSIFNEQFF	TGTGCCAGCAGCTTCACCGGGACTAGCATCTTTAATGAGCAGTTCTTC
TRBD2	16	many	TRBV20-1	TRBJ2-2	CSARDFSGGNTGELFF	TGCAGTGCTAGAGACTTTAGCGGGGGAAACACCGGGGAGCTGTTTTTT
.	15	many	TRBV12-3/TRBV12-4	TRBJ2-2	CASSTPGTSSGELFF	TGTGCCAGCAGTACACCGGGGACTTCTAGCGGGGAGCTGTTTTTT
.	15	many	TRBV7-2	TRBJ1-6	CASSLEDRRNSPLHF	TGTGCCAGCAGCTTAGAAGATAGGAGAAATTCACCCCTCCACTTT
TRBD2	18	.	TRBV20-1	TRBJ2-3	CSAVLWRGARVSTDTQYF	TGCAGTGCCGTGCTTTGGCGGGGGGCCCGGGTCAGCACAGATACGCAGTATTTT
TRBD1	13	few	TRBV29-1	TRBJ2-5	CSVETGVRETQYF	TGCAGCGTTGAGACAGGGGTACGAGAGACCCAGTACTTC
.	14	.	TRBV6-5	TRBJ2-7	CASSYVDGPMEQYF	TGTGCCAGCAGTTACGTCGACGGCCCTATGGAGCAGTACTTC
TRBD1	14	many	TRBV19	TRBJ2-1	CASSNRGSDTEQFF	TGTGCCAGTAGTAACAGGGGTTCAGATACTGAGCAGTTCTTC
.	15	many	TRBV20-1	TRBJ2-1	CSARSVRDVYNEQFF	TGCAGTGCTAGGTCCGTGCGGGACGTATACAATGAGCAGTTCTTC
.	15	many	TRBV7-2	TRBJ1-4	CASSLRRATNEKLFF	TGTGCCAGCAGCTTAAGAAGGGCAACTAATGAAAAACTGTTTTTT
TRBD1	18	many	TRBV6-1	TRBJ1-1	CASSPHNVLTGGWTEAFF	TGTGCCAGCAGCCCACACAACGTCTTAACAGGGGGCTGGACTGAAGCTTTCTTT
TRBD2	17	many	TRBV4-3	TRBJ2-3	CASSQAPRGGGLDTQYF	TGCGCCAGCAGCCAAGCCCCGAGGGGCGGGGGGCTAGATACGCAGTATTTT
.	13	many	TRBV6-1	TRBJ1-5	CASRIGGNQPQHF	TGTGCCAGCAGAATAGGGGGCAATCAGCCCCAGCATTTT
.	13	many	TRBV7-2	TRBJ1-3	CASSGDYGNTIYF	TGTGCCAGCAGCGGGGACTACGGAAACACCATATATTTT